This T cell receptor (beta chain) came from a study of cytomegalovirus exposure and HLA in healthy donors (TCRdb year 2017). With regard to the full study: An earlier analysis of 587 of the donors reported 276 Gb of sequence data and 117 million unique TCR beta sequences obtained from around 190 million T cells. About 330 gigabases of sequencing data and approximately 91 million unique TCR sequences made up an early release that covered 500 to 700 HLA-typed donors. The genetic ancestry cluster associated with self-reported Caucasian donors included 70% to 85% of the roughly 400 genotyped donors. The study was designed to test whether signatures of past pathogen exposure could be identified by cataloging public T cell receptors. Using immunosequencing, the study profiled T cell repertoires from 666 subjects and related those repertoires to cytomegalovirus serostatus. In addition to the first cohort of 666 subjects, a separate validation cohort of 120 different subjects was used. To predict cytomegalovirus infection status, the study combined high-throughput TCR immunosequencing, statistical association of individual TCRs with disease status, and machine learning. In a later analysis, previously published TCR beta repertoires from 500 to 750 donors were re-analyzed and high-resolution HLA genotyping was added so that TCR occurrence patterns could be studied. Rather than drawing on any new phenotypic data, the later analysis identified candidate immune exposures from TCR beta sequences and the way those sequences occurred across donors. An earlier analysis of several hundred of the donors applied high-throughput TCR beta sequencing to assess whether each TCR beta V gene segment acted as functional or pseudogenic. Donor age, sex, ethnicity and CMV serostatus were compiled alongside the repertoire data. In a later genetic analysis, genome-wide SNP genotypes for about 55% of the roughly 700 donors were used, and that subset was treated as a discovery cohort. Every repertoire in the discovery cohort had been generated on one and the same sequencing platform. HLA typing covered class I and class II loci at four-digit resolution. Typing coverage differed by locus: A, B, C, DRB1 and DQB1 were typed in roughly 620-630 donors, DQA1 in roughly 510, DPA1 in nearly 610, and DPB1 in roughly 450. Four or five DR-DQ haplotypes were handled as single units for association and clustering, since linkage in the cohort was strong. Among roughly 400 genotyped donors of the cohort, an average of approximately 230,000 unique TCR beta nucleotide sequences were sequenced per donor, around a sixth of them non-productive. Summary of the overall study and its limitations: A further reported finding was that TCR beta sequences accurately predicted the HLA-A and HLA-B alleles for most subjects in the first cohort. The earlier analysis of approximately 590 of the donors excluded seventeen rarely observed V segments, including chromosome 9 orphons, because counts were too low. Because the 87-base-pair reads could not distinguish some IMGT-functional V segments, including TRBV6-2 and TRBV6-3, those segments were excluded. A cluster of highly shared sequence variants was judged likely to represent a technical artifact of the sequencing pipeline. According to a later analysis, most CMV-associated TCR beta chains appeared to be HLA-restricted, and the HLA associations seemed to be driven largely by CMV exposure. This cohort had only TCR beta chains sequenced, and the lack of alpha or paired-chain data limited which features could be detected. The classifier was reported to diagnose cytomegalovirus status with high specificity and sensitivity in both the original cohort and the validation cohort. According to a later analysis, TCR association rates differed among HLA loci, with DRB1 alleles showing the most associated TCRs and HLA-C alleles showing the fewest. It was suggested by the authors that the approach could potentially be generalized to other disease states and immunological phenotypes. Linkage disequilibrium might explain the correlated functional status among segregating V segments, but an unknown experimental factor could not be excluded. Because HLA typing was missing for some donors at each locus, association tests included only the typed subset. In a later analysis, HLA-associated TCR beta chains showed more clonal expansion and lower generation probabilities than non-associated chains that were equally common. For the cohort, immune exposure information was limited to CMV serostatus. A later analysis associated around 16,000 TCR beta sequences with specific HLA alleles at a false discovery rate of 0.05. A later genetic analysis associated a missense DCLRE1C variant with V-gene and J-gene trimming of TCR beta chains, and an independent cohort replicated the association. In an earlier analysis of approximately 590 of the donors, most TCR beta V segments appeared in productive rearrangements about 87% or about 30% of the time, broadly matching IMGT annotations. Compared with the roughly 700-donor mean, donors in an Asian-associated ancestry cluster had fewer N-insertions in productive TCRs, according to a later genetic analysis. Strong co-occurrence of HLA alleles, especially DR and DQ, made assigning TCR associations to individual alleles difficult. Presence/absence analyses assumed roughly uniform sequencing depth across donors, an assumption that may not hold. In a later analysis, several top co-occurrence clusters were reported to appear linked to parvovirus B19, influenza, CMV and Epstein-Barr virus. Three of the identified cytomegalovirus-associated TCR beta chains were confirmed in vitro to be specific for cytomegalovirus antigens. Across donors, most TCR sequences were observed very rarely, whereas some public TCRs were present in many individuals. The study gave a list of some 150 TCR beta chains associated with cytomegalovirus.

Of note for this clone: The clone's antigen remains unknown. No much larger clonotype is one base removed from it; base qualities were not supplied.

The cohort consisted of 650 to 700 healthy bone marrow donors. All cohort members were sampled while nominally healthy, although unrecorded immune exposures were likely present. The donor was CMV seronegative and was included in the group of a few hundred seronegative cohort members. A peripheral blood sample was collected from each donor, and TCR beta sequencing was performed on peripheral blood mononuclear cells. Genomic DNA extraction from the blood cell samples was performed with the Qiagen DNeasy Blood Extraction Kit. The library was built by means of the immunoSEQ multiplex PCR assay. The multiplex PCR relied on a mix of 60 forward primers for TCR Vbeta segments and 13 reverse primers for TCR Jbeta segments. Amplification of the CDR3 region of rearranged TCR beta genes was performed with a multiplex PCR assay on genomic DNA. On the Illumina HiSeq System, the amplified TCR beta libraries were sequenced as 87-base-pair reads. Per the authors' processing: In a later analysis, 77 million or so unique TCR beta chains were counted across the roughly 700 repertoires, and approximately 11 million of these chains were shared by at least two donors. Raw reads were error-corrected and collapsed into unique sequences by a nearest-neighbor algorithm in which closely related sequences were merged to remove PCR and sequencing errors. V, D and J gene segments were assigned by aligning CDR3 sequences to IMGT reference sequences. For a sequence to be retained, a match of at least six nucleotides to both a V gene segment and a J gene segment was required. A rearrangement counted as productive if the CDR3 had no stop codons and remained in frame with V and J, and every other rearrangement counted as non-productive. CDR3 was defined by IMGT convention, running from the second conserved V-encoded cysteine to the conserved J-encoded phenylalanine. The earlier analysis of roughly 590 of the donors excluded sequences that lacked an unambiguous match to a single V gene segment. In an earlier analysis of a few hundred of the donors, a V segment was called functional when productive rearrangements were above 56.7%, and segregating when the standard deviation between donors exceeded 5%. A statistical classification framework was developed to diagnose cytomegalovirus status using the catalog of TCR beta chain sequences. In a later analysis, TCR nucleotide sequences were compared against IMGT/GENE-DB human TR gene sequences so that V and J genes could be assigned. Using the TCRdist pipeline, a later analysis assigned CDR3 sequences along with most-parsimonious VDJ recombination scenarios. In a later analysis, each TCR beta chain was defined by its CDR3 amino acid sequence together with its V-gene family, and reads without a unique V-gene family were excluded. In a later analysis, fewer than 650 highly shared, low-generation-probability nucleotide sequences were removed to address suspected cross-contamination and a sequencing artifact. For each public chain, a later analysis derived a clonal expansion index from normalized ranks of inferred template counts within each repertoire. In a later analysis, generation probabilities were computed with a VDJ recombination model fitted to out-of-frame rearrangements, and the resulting probabilities were checked against IGoR. A later analysis scored TCR-TCR, TCR-HLA and TCR-CMV co-occurrence with hypergeometric tests, applying a repertoire-size bias correction to TCR pairs. In a later analysis, false discovery rates were estimated by permuting HLA or CMV assignments 20 times. In a later analysis, co-occurring TCRs were grouped using DBSCAN, with TCRdist sequence similarity added in when clustering inside HLA-allele-positive subsets. For co-occurrence clustering, repertoires with fewer than 30,000 or more than 120,000 public chains were excluded, along with roughly five repertoires with anomalous nucleotide sharing. TCRdb carries this immuneACCESS record with in-frame sequences only. Its versions omit some clonotypes, under half of them owing to an unresolved V gene in the studies checked, with the rest unexplained. The V and J calls and the clone size are those of that table, but D and trimming were determined from the DNA. The table for this sample lists 50,000 to 70,000 clones; 75% to 85% of them were counted only once. The ten largest clonotypes hold roughly 3.9% of the sample.

CDR1 and CDR2 are read off the germline V gene (reference sequence) as MNHNY and SVGAGI. There are 15 amino acids in the CDR3, from cysteine to phenylalanine inclusive. Of all the DNA, just the CDR3 is kept, 45 bases in frame from base 1. Germline trimming amounts to 11 bases on V and 0 bases on J, with 10 as the count of junction bases outside the gene matches. The sequence joins TRBV6-6 to TRBJ2-1, with 7 bases in between that match TRBD2. Sequencing was done on a sample of PBMCs. This receptor was identified in a woman aged 40 to 55 in good health and CMV-seronegative. For the CDR3, the sequence is CACREDWSSYNEQFF. The DNA sequence is given as TGTGCCTGTCGGGAGGACTGGAGCTCCTACAATGAGCAGTTCTTC.